A single sample is the source of the 11 T cell receptor beta chains below, sequenced in a study of T cell responses to AZD1222 COVID-19 vaccine. Assay used: immunoSEQ multiplex PCR; TCRdb lists only in-frame clones, some missing. The table has about 180,000 clones, roughly nine tenths seen once; the top ten hold approximately 2%. Sample: peripheral blood, taken on day 0 of AZD1222 vaccination. These receptors all stem from an adult in good health.

V usage is TRBV6-2 or TRBV6-3 and J usage is TRBJ1-1; no reliable D call. The CDR3 extends over 16 amino acids. The germline V and J ends were trimmed by 2 bases and 0 bases, with 13 bases remaining between them. Germline assignment: CDR1 MNHEY and CDR2 SVGEGT. CDR3 sequence: CASSYLVWSLNTEAFF. CDR3 sequence (DNA): TGTGCCAGCAGTTACCTGGTTTGGTCTTTGAACACTGAAGCTTTCTTT.

The rearrangement joins TRBV7-9 to TRBJ1-1; D is perhaps TRBD1 (5 bases). This CDR3 region has 14 residues. Germline V gives CDR1 SEHNR, CDR2 FQNEAQ (reference sequence). Trimming removed 1 base from V and 7 bases from J, with 13 bases in between. CDR3 DNA sequence: TGTGCCAGCAGCTTAGGGGCATTGGGGGTTGAAGCTTTCTTT. Its translation: CASSLGALGVEAFF. The complete variable domain, with remaining parts taken from reference TRBV7-9 and TRBJ1-1, reads DTGVSQNPRHKITKRGQNVTFRCDPISEHNRLYWYRQTLGQGPEFLTYFQNEAQLEKSRLLSDRFSAERPKGSFSTLEIQRTEQGDSAMYLCASSLGALGVEAFFGQGTRLTVV.

The chain couples TRBV5-1 to TRBJ2-7; D gene unclear. Germline V lookup: CDR1 SGHRS, CDR2 YFSETQ. Trimming took off 4 bases at V and 0 bases at J, with 5 bases between the two ends. The CDR3 is made up of 12 amino acids. CDR3 protein: CASSLSSYEQYF. CDR3 nucleotides: TGCGCCAGCAGCCTTAGCTCCTACGAGCAGTACTTC.

The table lists this clone with a count of one. V is TRBV5-1 and J is TRBJ2-7; 8 nucleotides match TRBD2. The CDR3 extends over 18 amino acids. V dropped 0 bases and J dropped 7; count of bases not matched to a gene: 18. Germline lookup yields CDR1 SGHRS and CDR2 YFSETQ. CDR3 loop: CASSLALPPGLGWGEQYF. The CDR3 DNA sequence: TGCGCCAGCAGCTTGGCCCTCCCGCCGGGACTAGGGTGGGGGGAGCAGTACTTC.

The CDR3 DNA follows: TGTGCCAGCACGCGGGGACAGTCCAGTCCTGGCTACACCTTC. It codes for CASTRGQSSPGYTF. V usage is TRBV6-5 and J usage is TRBJ1-2, with TRBD1 matching 7 bases. This CDR3 spans 14 amino acids. V shed 7 bases, J shed 7 bases, and the junction held 12 bases outside the gene matches. Germline V lookup: CDR1 MNHEY, CDR2 SVGAGI.

The chain carries TRBV10-3 and TRBJ1-4; D gene unclear. The germline V and J ends were trimmed by 4 bases and 4 bases, with 13 bases remaining between them. The CDR3 contains 15 residues. Germline V gives CDR1 ENHRY, CDR2 SYGVKD. The CDR3 DNA reads TGTGCCATCAGTGTACGACAAGGGATTAATGAAAAACTGTTTTTT. Protein: CAISVRQGINEKLFF.

The chain joins TRBV28 to TRBJ1-5; TRBD1 agrees at 10 bases. J gave up 3 bases and V 2 bases, and 7 bases lay outside the gene matches. CDR1 is MDHEN and CDR2 is SYDVKM in the germline V gene. The CDR3 has 17 residues. CDR3 DNA sequence: TGTGCCAGCAGTTTAGGGGGAGGGACAGGGGCCAATCAGCCCCAGCATTTT. Translation: CASSLGGGTGANQPQHF.

This chain uses TRBV7-9 with TRBJ2-1; 9 nucleotides match TRBD2. The CDR3 length is 15 residues. Germline V CDR1 and CDR2: SEHNR, FQNEAQ (reference sequence). Trimming at V came to 5 bases and at J to 5 bases, leaving 7 bases not matched to a gene. For the CDR3, the DNA is TGTGCCAGCAGCCCCGTTGCGGGGGGGGACAATGAGCAGTTCTTC. Translation: CASSPVAGGDNEQFF.

The chain has TRBV12-5 and TRBJ2-2; D possibly matches TRBD1 or TRBD2 (5 bases each). V was clipped by 0 bases and J by 0 bases, with 17 bases between them. CDR3 length: 19 amino acids. Germline CDR1 reads LGHNT; CDR2 reads FRNRAP. The CDR3 reads CASGLVLPGTPPNTGELFF. CDR3 DNA sequence: TGTGCTAGTGGTTTGGTACTCCCCGGGACGCCACCGAACACCGGGGAGCTGTTTTTT.

This chain links TRBV7-9 with TRBJ2-7; the match to TRBD1 covers 9 bases. The CDR3 sequence is 16 residues long. In germline, CDR1 is SEHNR, CDR2 FQNEAQ (reference sequence). V lost 5 bases to trimming and J lost 2 bases; unmatched junction nucleotides: 10. The CDR3 protein is CASSTNRGQRTYEQYF. Here the CDR3 DNA reads TGTGCCAGCAGCACTAACAGGGGGCAGAGAACCTACGAGCAGTACTTC.

This clone was seen only once. The J gene is TRBJ2-7, the V gene TRBV28; TRBD1 is a possible D gene (6 bases). V was trimmed by 2 bases and J by 1 base, leaving 24 bases between them. Germline CDR1 and CDR2: MDHEN and SYDVKM. This CDR3 is built from 19 residues. The CDR3 loop is CASSLDYSTDRMISYEQYF. The CDR3, as DNA: TGTGCCAGCAGTTTAGACTATTCTACCGACAGGATGATTTCCTACGAGCAGTACTTC.